These 30 T cell receptor beta chains were sequenced from one sample in a study of T cells in Graves' hyperthyroidism and ophthalmopathy. TCR beta CDR3 regions were amplified from RNA. Carried out on the TCR CDR3, a first-round RT-PCR used the HTBI primer set. TCRdb re-derived calls from the multiplex PCR reads in MiXCR, one entry per CDR3 protein. The data hold about 300,000 distinct CDR3 sequences, with around a fifth observed a single time. The source material was blood. The source of these receptors is a man between 45 and 60 years old with Graves' ophthalmopathy.

J is TRBJ2-3 and V is TRBV2; D remains unclear. The CDR3 extends over 14 amino acids. The V end lost 6 bases, the J end lost 0 bases, and 10 bases lay between the germline ends. Per germline, CDR1 SNHLY and CDR2 FYNNEI. CDR3 DNA sequence: TGTGCCAGCAGAATTAGCACTAGCACAGATACGCAGTATTTT. Translated, it gives CASRISTSTDTQYF.

This clonotype was counted ten times or more. The gene calls are TRBV3-1 and TRBJ1-4; D is unresolved. The germline gives CDR1 LGHDT, CDR2 YNNKEL (reference sequence). This CDR3 comprises 13 residues. The V and J ends lost 4 bases and 7 bases respectively, with 10 bases between them. CDR3 sequence reads: CASSPLEGEKLFF. CDR3 DNA: TGTGCCAGCAGCCCTCTGGAAGGTGAAAAACTGTTTTTT.

This clonotype was recorded at least ten times. With a much larger clone just one base away, this may be a read error. The V and J genes are TRBV11-2 and TRBJ2-7; 10 bases line up with TRBD2. The CDR3 has 17 residues. The J segment lost 5 bases and the V segment lost 1 base, leaving 11 bases of the junction unmatched. Germline values: CDR1 SGHAT, CDR2 FQNNGV. CDR3 amino acids: CASSLGSSGSWTHEQYF. As DNA, the CDR3 is TGTGCCAGCAGCTTAGGGTCTAGCGGGAGTTGGACCCACGAGCAGTACTTC.

This clonotype occurred many times. The CDR3 DNA reads TGTGCCAGCAGCTTAGAAACTAGCGGGAGGGCTATTGAGCAGTTCTTC. This codes for CASSLETSGRAIEQFF. The chain has TRBV11-2 and TRBJ2-1; 13 bases are a match to TRBD2. Trimming at V came to 0 bases and at J to 9 bases, leaving 5 bases not matched to a gene. The CDR3 length is 16 residues. Germline V gene lookup returns CDR1 SGHAT and CDR2 FQNNGV.

This clonotype was counted many times. The V gene is TRBV7-9, the J gene TRBJ1-2; unclear D gene. V was pared by 5 bases and J by 6 bases, with 16 bases between. This CDR3 is built from 14 residues. The germline CDR1 and CDR2 sequences are SEHNR and FQNEAQ (reference sequence). In DNA form, the CDR3 reads TGTGCCAGCAGCCCCGAGAGCCGTGCGCATGGCTACACCTTC. It codes for CASSPESRAHGYTF. Combining the CDR3 with reference TRBV7-9 and TRBJ1-2 gives the whole variable domain DTGVSQNPRHKITKRGQNVTFRCDPISEHNRLYWYRQTLGQGPEFLTYFQNEAQLEKSRLLSDRFSAERPKGSFSTLEIQRTEQGDSAMYLCASSPESRAHGYTFGSGTRLTVV.

This clonotype was seen a handful of times. V and J are TRBV27 and TRBJ1-5; possible D gene TRBD1, 6 bases. The CDR3 is 17 residues long. Germline assignment: CDR1 MNHEY and CDR2 SMNVEV (reference sequence). V lost 5 bases to trimming and J lost 2 bases, with 19 bases between them. The CDR3 region has the DNA TGTGCCAGCAGTCACTCCTGGGGGCGAGTGGGCAATCAGCCCCAGCATTTT. It codes for CASSHSWGRVGNQPQHF.

This clonotype was seen ten or more times. This chain links TRBV12-3 or TRBV12-4 with TRBJ2-3; possible D gene TRBD2, 6 bases. CDR3 length: 14 amino acids. V was clipped by 8 bases and J by 8 bases, with 20 bases between them. CDR3 in amino acids: CASGAGPASGTQYF. The CDR3 coding sequence is TGTGCCAGCGGCGCGGGACCCGCATCGGGTACGCAGTATTTT.

This clonotype was seen a handful of times. The chain couples TRBV20-1 to TRBJ1-1; D unclear. Trimming shortened V by 5 bases and J by 0 bases, and 13 bases separated the two germline ends. Germline CDR1 and CDR2: DFQATT and SNEGSKA (reference sequence). The CDR3 contains 14 residues. The CDR3 spells CSAPNKRMNTEAFF. The CDR3 DNA reads TGCAGTGCTCCGAATAAACGGATGAACACTGAAGCTTTCTTT.

This clonotype was seen only a few times. The V gene is TRBV6-2 or TRBV6-3, the J gene TRBJ2-7; D is possibly TRBD2 (6 bases). The V and J ends lost 6 bases and 4 bases respectively, with 13 bases between them. Germline V gene data show CDR1 as MNHEY and CDR2 as SVGEGT. The CDR3 is 13 amino acids. CDR3 loop: CASSKRLVYEQYF. DNA of the CDR3: TGTGCCAGCAGCAAGCGACTAGTTTACGAGCAGTACTTC.

This clonotype was observed a handful of times. The CDR3 region is CAISVSRGRSSGANVLTF. The CDR3 nucleotides read TGTGCCATCAGTGTCTCCAGGGGGCGTTCATCTGGGGCCAACGTCCTGACTTTC. The chain uses TRBV10-3 and TRBJ2-6, with 8 bases fitting TRBD1. Germline V gene lookup returns CDR1 ENHRY and CDR2 SYGVKD. V dropped 4 bases and J dropped 1; count of bases not matched to a gene: 9. There are 18 residues in the CDR3.

V is TRBV7-3 and J is TRBJ2-1; D uncertain. V lost 5 bases, J lost 0 bases, and 11 bases lay in between. The CDR3 is 15 amino acids. From germline, CDR1 is SGHTA and CDR2 FQGTGA. This CDR3 reads CASSKFPSSYNEQFF. The CDR3 bases are TGTGCCAGCAGCAAATTCCCGAGCTCCTACAATGAGCAGTTCTTC.

The V call is TRBV2, the J call TRBJ2-2; D is ambiguous. Trimming pared 7 bases from V and 4 bases from J, leaving 13 bases between. CDR3 length: 14 residues. Looked up from germline, CDR1 is SNHLY and CDR2 is FYNNEI. As DNA, the CDR3 is TGTGCCAGCAAAATGGGCAGCAGCACCGGGGAGCTGTTTTTT. Translated: CASKMGSSTGELFF.

This clonotype was seen more than once but under ten times. The CDR3 nucleotides are TGCGCCAGCAACACAGCGGGAGGCCATGGAGATACGCAGTATTTT. This gives the protein CASNTAGGHGDTQYF. The chain couples TRBV4-1 to TRBJ2-3; 9 bases line up with TRBD2. The CDR3 runs to 15 residues. The germline gives CDR1 MGHRA, CDR2 YSYEKL. J gave up 5 bases and V 7 bases, and 10 bases lay outside the gene matches.

The chain joins TRBV18 to TRBJ1-6; D is uncertain. The CDR3 runs to 15 residues. Germline-derived CDR1 and CDR2 are KGHSH and LQKENI. V lost 4 bases, J lost 7 bases, and 14 bases lay in between. The CDR3, as DNA: TGTGCCAGCTCACAGTTGGACGGAAGGAATTCACCCCTCCACTTT. Translated: CASSQLDGRNSPLHF. The full variable domain, its missing parts supplied by reference TRBV18 and TRBJ1-6, is NAGVMQNPRHLVRRRGQEARLRCSPMKGHSHVYWYRQLPEEGLKFMVYLQKENIIDESGMPKERFSAEFPKEGPSILRIQQVVRGDSAAYFCASSQLDGRNSPLHFGNGTRLTVT.

The J gene is TRBJ1-4, the V gene TRBV6-1; 10 positions agree with TRBD1. The CDR3 is 14 amino acids. CDR1 and CDR2 from the germline V gene are MNHNS and SASEGT. V dropped 6 bases and J dropped 7; count of bases not matched to a gene: 5. The CDR3 nucleotides are TGTGCCAGCAGGAGGGACAGGGGTACTGAAAAACTGTTTTTT. Translation gives CASRRDRGTEKLFF.

The CDR3 region is CSARGLAGDQAQYF. DNA of the CDR3: TGCAGTGCTAGAGGGCTAGCGGGAGACCAGGCGCAGTATTTT. This chain links TRBV20-1 with TRBJ2-3; 10 nucleotides align to TRBD2. After removal of 1 base from V and 10 bases from J, the junction contained 8 bases not matched to a gene. Germline V gene lookup returns CDR1 DFQATT and CDR2 SNEGSKA (reference sequence). This CDR3 has 14 residues.

The V gene is TRBV18, the J gene TRBJ1-2, with unresolved D. Germline V gene sequence: CDR1 KGHSH, CDR2 LQKENI. The CDR3 is 13 residues long. Trimming took 5 bases from V and 5 from J, leaving 12 bases between them. The CDR3 region has the DNA TGTGCCAGCTCAGACAATTTATCTTATGGCTACACCTTC. The encoded protein is CASSDNLSYGYTF.

This clonotype was recorded at least ten times. The chain employs TRBV3-1 and TRBJ2-5; no firm D call. Trimming pared 1 base from V and 4 bases from J, leaving 13 bases between. Germline V gives CDR1 LGHDT, CDR2 YNNKEL (reference sequence). CDR3 length: 15 residues. The CDR3 here is CASSQAGAARETQYF. In nucleotides, the CDR3 is TGTGCCAGCAGCCAAGCAGGAGCAGCGCGAGAGACCCAGTACTTC.

This clonotype appeared many times. V gene TRBV28 combines with J gene TRBJ2-1; no clear D. The CDR3 sequence is 16 residues long. CDR1 and CDR2 from the germline V gene are MDHEN and SYDVKM. Trimming removed 5 bases at V and 1 base at J, with 15 bases between. CDR3 region: CASSPIEERSYNEQFF. CDR3 DNA sequence: TGTGCCAGCAGTCCTATCGAGGAGCGATCCTACAATGAGCAGTTCTTC.

There are many counts of this clonotype. The gene calls are TRBV12-3 or TRBV12-4 and TRBJ2-1; D is perhaps TRBD2 (6 bases). The CDR3 is 14 amino acids. V was shortened by 7 bases and J by 6 bases, with 16 bases between the two germline ends. Here the CDR3 DNA reads TGTGCCAGCACCGCCCCGGGACTTCTCAATGAGCAGTTCTTC. Amino acid sequence: CASTAPGLLNEQFF.

The gene calls are TRBV12-3 or TRBV12-4 and TRBJ1-1; TRBD1 aligns across 8 bases. V lost 7 bases, J lost 4 bases, and 5 bases stayed unmatched. The CDR3 has 13 amino acids. The CDR3 DNA follows: TGTGCCAGCATCGCCACAGGGGGCACTGAAGCTTTCTTT. Translation: CASIATGGTEAFF.

V gene TRBV5-1 combines with J gene TRBJ2-7, with no clear D. The V end was cut by 3 bases, the J end by 6 bases, with 16 bases between. Germline V gene sequence: CDR1 SGHRS, CDR2 YFSETQ. The CDR3 runs to 14 residues. CDR3 in DNA: TGCGCCAGCAGCTCTGACCCTTCCGCCCGCGAGCAGTACTTC. This sequence encodes CASSSDPSAREQYF.

The chain combines TRBV6-5 with TRBJ1-2, with 8 bases identical to TRBD1. J lost 4 bases, V lost 0 bases, and 4 bases had no gene match. CDR1 is MNHEY and CDR2 is SVGAGI in the germline V gene. CDR3 length equals 15 residues. The CDR3 DNA is TGTGCCAGCAGTTACTCATCAGGGGGCGGCTATGGCTACACCTTC. Translating gives CASSYSSGGGYGYTF.

This clonotype was recorded at least ten times. J is TRBJ2-3 and V is TRBV3-1; D is unresolved. This CDR3 is 16 amino acids long. The germline V gene encodes CDR1 LGHDT and CDR2 YNNKEL (reference sequence). Trimming removed 0 bases from V and 6 bases from J, with 16 bases in between. In nucleotides, the CDR3 is TGTGCCAGCAGCCAAGAGTCAGTGCGCGGCGGCGATACGCAGTATTTT. The encoded protein is CASSQESVRGGDTQYF.

This clonotype was picked up many times. This chain joins TRBV28 and TRBJ1-5; no clear D gene. Trimming shortened V by 4 bases and J by 0 bases, and 10 bases separated the two germline ends. The CDR3 loop spans 15 amino acids. Looked up from germline, CDR1 is MDHEN and CDR2 is SYDVKM. DNA for the CDR3: TGTGCCAGCAGTTCCTCAGCGTATAGCAATCAGCCCCAGCATTTT. Its translation: CASSSSAYSNQPQHF.

At least ten counts were recorded for this clonotype. This chain links TRBV11-1 with TRBJ2-1, with D possibly TRBD2 on 6 matching bases. The CDR3 is 15 amino acids. Trimming removed 5 bases from V and 7 bases from J, with 18 bases in between. The germline CDR1 and CDR2 sequences are SGHAT and FQDESV (reference sequence). For the CDR3, the DNA is TGTGCCAGCAGCGTAACGGGAGTAATATCAAATGAGCAGTTCTTC. Amino acids: CASSVTGVISNEQFF.

The chain couples TRBV15 to TRBJ2-7; no clear D. Germline V lookup: CDR1 LNHNV, CDR2 YYDKDF (reference sequence). V shed 0 bases and J shed 9 bases, with 9 bases lying between them. The CDR3 has 12 residues. The CDR3: CATSRDRVGQYF. CDR3 bases: TGTGCCACCAGCAGAGATCGGGTGGGGCAGTACTTC.

This clonotype was seen many times. J is TRBJ2-2 and V is TRBV5-1; no reliable D call. Germline CDR1 SGHRS, CDR2 YFSETQ. Trimming removed 0 bases at V and 6 bases at J, with 12 bases between. The CDR3 loop spans 15 amino acids. The CDR3 region is CASSLVPGRAGELFF. CDR3 bases: TGCGCCAGCAGCTTGGTTCCGGGTCGGGCCGGGGAGCTGTTTTTT.

The rearrangement links TRBV9 to TRBJ2-1; 7 bases are a match to TRBD1. This CDR3 region has 15 residues. Trimming at V came to 0 bases and at J to 8 bases, leaving 8 bases not matched to a gene. CDR1 and CDR2 (germline): SGDLS, YYNGEE. CDR3 region: CASSVEGAQRDEQFF. The CDR3 DNA sequence: TGTGCCAGCAGCGTAGAGGGGGCTCAACGGGATGAGCAGTTCTTC.

This chain connects TRBV2 to TRBJ1-2; no definite D call. V dropped 0 bases and J dropped 4 bases, with 9 bases sitting between them. Germline V gives CDR1 SNHLY, CDR2 FYNNEI. This CDR3 contains 14 residues. The CDR3 coding sequence is TGTGCCAGCAGTGAAGCGTGGACGGCCTATGGCTACACCTTC. Translation: CASSEAWTAYGYTF. Together with reference TRBV2 and TRBJ1-2, the CDR3 gives the full variable domain: EPEVTQTPSHQVTQMGQEVILRCVPISNHLYFYWYRQILGQKVEFLVSFYNNEISEKSEIFDDQFSVERPDGSNFTLKIRSTKLEDSAMYFCASSEAWTAYGYTFGSGTRLTVV.